This TCR beta chain was recovered during a study of control samples from healthy donors and cancer patients. This CDR3 contains 15 residues. Trimming at V came to 6 bases and at J to 5 bases, leaving 9 bases not matched to a gene. Germline V gives CDR1 SEHNR, CDR2 FQNEAQ (reference sequence). Profiling relied on immunoSEQ multiplex PCR, and the TCRdb table lists in-frame clones only, not all of them. Of tens of thousands of clones listed, around nine tenths are singletons. Sequenced sample: PBMCs. The chain combines TRBV7-9 with TRBJ1-4, with 7 positions matching TRBD1. The origin of this receptor is a man between 35 and 55 years old with colorectal cancer. The CDR3 sequence is CASRENRGRNEKLFF. CDR3 coding DNA: TGTGCCAGCAGAGAGAACAGGGGCCGGAATGAAAAACTGTTTTTT.